This TCR beta chain was documented in a study of control samples from healthy donors and cancer patients. CDR1 is LNHDA and CDR2 is SQIVND in the germline V gene (reference sequence). The V end lost 3 bases, the J end lost 4 bases, and 18 bases lay between the germline ends. This CDR3 comprises 16 residues. The data were produced by immunoSEQ multiplex PCR, yet TCRdb's version contains in-frame clones alone and is incomplete. The sample yields tens of thousands of clones, 92% seen once. The source of this sequence is a woman aged 50 to 60 in good health. The sample consisted of blood. The chain combines TRBV19 with TRBJ1-1; tentatively, D is TRBD1 (5 bases). The chain's CDR3 is CASSMAGHPWGTEAFF. The CDR3 DNA reads as TGTGCCAGTAGTATGGCTGGACACCCCTGGGGCACTGAAGCTTTCTTT.